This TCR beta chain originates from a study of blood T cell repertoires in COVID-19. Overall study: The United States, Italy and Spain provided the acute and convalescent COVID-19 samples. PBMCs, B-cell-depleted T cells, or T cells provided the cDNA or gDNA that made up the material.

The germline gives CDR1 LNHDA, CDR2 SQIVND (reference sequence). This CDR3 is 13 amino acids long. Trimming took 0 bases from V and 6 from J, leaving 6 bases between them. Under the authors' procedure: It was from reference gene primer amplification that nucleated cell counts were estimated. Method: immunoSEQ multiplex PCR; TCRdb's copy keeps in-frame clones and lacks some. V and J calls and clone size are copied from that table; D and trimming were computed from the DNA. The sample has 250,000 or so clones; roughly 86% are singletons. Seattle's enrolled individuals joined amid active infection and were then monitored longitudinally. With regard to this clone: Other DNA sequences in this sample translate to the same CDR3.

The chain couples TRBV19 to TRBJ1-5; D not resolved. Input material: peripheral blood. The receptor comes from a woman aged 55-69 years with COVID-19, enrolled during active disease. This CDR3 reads CASSIDPSQPQHF. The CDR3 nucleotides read TGTGCCAGTAGTATAGATCCGTCTCAGCCCCAGCATTTT.